What follows are 27 T cell receptor beta chains derived from one specimen sequenced in a study of human T cells and chemical hapten exposure. TCRdb re-analysed the RACE reads in MiXCR, keeping a single row per CDR3 protein. The sample includes approximately 400,000 distinct CDR3 sequences, roughly 5% of them seen just once. Time point of the sample: patch test 1, 2 weeks after DPC sensitization. As for treatment: therapeutic diphenylcyclopropenone sensitization with weekly scalp DPC. The input for sequencing was whole blood, taken in connection with sensitization to the hapten diphenylcyclopropenone (DPC). The receptors originated from a woman in her 50s with alopecia areata. Some clones in this sample may be carry-over from other donors' samples.

This chain links TRBV20-1 with TRBJ2-7; the match to TRBD1 covers 7 bases. Trimming cost V 6 bases and J 5 bases; bases outside gene matches: 13. Germline values: CDR1 DFQATT, CDR2 SNEGSKA (reference sequence). The CDR3 contains 14 residues. The CDR3 here is CSASEGGASDEQYF. CDR3 coding DNA: TGCAGTGCATCCGAAGGGGGCGCATCGGACGAGCAGTACTTC.

V and J are TRBV6-2 or TRBV6-3 and TRBJ1-5; 7 bases match TRBD1. The CDR3 totals 11 residues. After removal of 6 bases from V and 11 bases from J, the junction contained 4 bases not matched to a gene. Germline CDR1 MNHEY, CDR2 SVGEGT. Here the CDR3 DNA reads TGTGCCAGCAGCACGACAGGGTCCCAGCATTTT. Translation: CASSTTGSQHF.

The table lists this clonotype with many counts. The chain carries TRBV7-2 and TRBJ1-1, with 7 positions matching TRBD1. Looked up from germline, CDR1 is SGHTA and CDR2 is FQGNSA. The CDR3 is made up of 14 amino acids. J was trimmed by 5 bases and V by 5 bases; bases with no gene match: 8. This CDR3 is CASSRQGWETEAFF. The DNA for the CDR3 is TGTGCCAGCAGCAGACAGGGTTGGGAGACTGAAGCTTTCTTT.

This clonotype was counted ten times or more. V usage is TRBV29-1 and J usage is TRBJ2-1; no definite D call. Deletions cut 4 bases from V and 10 bases from J, with 17 bases between. The CDR3 contains 13 residues. Germline lookup yields CDR1 SQVTM and CDR2 ANQGSEA. The CDR3 spells CSVADSQVGEQFF. The DNA for the CDR3 is TGCAGCGTTGCCGACTCCCAGGTCGGGGAGCAGTTCTTC.

This clonotype appeared many times. CDR3 loop: CASSLRVATEAFF. CDR3 DNA: TGTGCCAGTAGTTTGAGGGTGGCCACTGAAGCTTTCTTT. The chain uses TRBV7-8 and TRBJ1-1, with unresolved D. V was cut by 9 bases and J by 4 bases, with 15 bases left in between. CDR1 and CDR2 (germline): SGHVS, FQNEAQ. This CDR3 has 13 residues.

The rearrangement joins TRBV5-6 to TRBJ2-2; no clear D gene. CDR1 is SGHDT and CDR2 is YYEEEE in the germline V gene. V was cut by 5 bases and J by 7 bases, with 12 bases left in between. The CDR3 covers 13 residues. The CDR3 DNA reads as TGTGCCAGCAGTTCCGTCTCCCACGGGGAGCTGTTTTTT. Translating it yields CASSSVSHGELFF.

This clonotype was counted many times. The chain couples TRBV9 to TRBJ2-6; D is unclear. The CDR3 spans 16 residues. Germline-derived CDR1 and CDR2 are SGDLS and YYNGEE. The V end was cut by 4 bases, the J end by 4 bases, with 15 bases between. DNA for the CDR3: TGTGCCAGCAGCCATCCCAATTGGCAAGGGGCCAACGTCCTGACTTTC. Its protein is CASSHPNWQGANVLTF.

V usage is TRBV29-1 and J usage is TRBJ1-1, with D hard to call. The CDR3 is 12 amino acids. Trimming removed 6 bases at V and 0 bases at J, with 8 bases between. CDR1 SQVTM and CDR2 ANQGSEA come from the germline V gene. The CDR3 reads CSVRTMNTEAFF. The DNA of the CDR3 is TGCAGCGTCCGGACTATGAACACTGAAGCTTTCTTT.

Details on this clonotype: A read error is possible here, since a much larger clone lies one base away. The chain joins TRBV5-6 to TRBJ1-2, with 11 bases fitting TRBD1. With 5 bases clipped from V and 7 bases from J, the junction kept 4 bases outside the gene matches. Germline-derived CDR1 and CDR2 are SGHDT and YYEEEE. The CDR3 sequence is 13 residues long. CDR3 sequence (DNA): TGTGCCAGCAGTCTGGGACAGGGGGTTGGCTACACCTTC. It is translated as CASSLGQGVGYTF. The full variable domain, with the rest looked up from reference TRBV5-6 and TRBJ1-2, is DAGVTQSPTHLIKTRGQQVTLRCSPKSGHDTVSWYQQALGQGPQFIFQYYEEEERQRGNFPDRFSGHQFPNYSSELNVNALLLGDSALYLCASSLGQGVGYTFGSGTRLTVV.

Comment on this clonotype: A much larger clone differs from this one at a single base, so this may be a read error. The chain recombines TRBV7-9 with TRBJ2-4; tentatively, D is TRBD1 (6 bases). Germline CDR1 is SEHNR and CDR2 is FQNEAQ (reference sequence). The CDR3 is 17 residues long. Trimming took off 4 bases at V and 3 bases at J, with 19 bases between the two ends. CDR3 nucleotide sequence: TGTGCCAGCAGCTCCCGGGATAGCAGGGGAGACAAAAACATTCAGTACTTC. It codes for CASSSRDSRGDKNIQYF.

This clonotype has ten or more counts. The gene calls are TRBV2 and TRBJ2-7; no definite D call. The V end was cut by 8 bases, the J end by 5 bases, with 16 bases between. The CDR3 is 13 residues long. Per germline, CDR1 SNHLY and CDR2 FYNNEI. Here the CDR3 reads CASGYMGADEQYF. CDR3 in DNA: TGTGCCAGCGGGTACATGGGCGCGGACGAGCAGTACTTC.

This clonotype was detected many times. The CDR3 sequence: CASSFPSGANTEAFF. The CDR3 DNA follows: TGTGCCAGCAGCTTCCCTAGTGGGGCGAACACTGAAGCTTTCTTT. The chain combines TRBV7-9 with TRBJ1-1, with D possibly matching TRBD1 (5 bases). The CDR3 runs 15 residues. Germline-derived CDR1 and CDR2 are SEHNR and FQNEAQ (reference sequence). Trimming shortened V by 3 bases and J by 1 base, and 12 bases separated the two germline ends.

This chain links TRBV28 with TRBJ2-7; D unresolved. The V and J ends lost 4 bases and 3 bases respectively, with 10 bases between them. Per germline, CDR1 MDHEN and CDR2 SYDVKM. The CDR3 sequence is 13 residues long. CDR3 sequence: CASSYMGDYEQYF. CDR3 bases: TGTGCCAGCAGTTACATGGGCGACTACGAGCAGTACTTC.

This clonotype was counted ten times or more. Given a much more abundant clone one base away, this may be a read error. The chain has TRBV7-2 and TRBJ2-3, with 11 positions matching TRBD2. With V trimmed by 2 bases and J by 4 bases, 2 bases remained unmatched. The CDR3 spans 15 residues. Per the germline V gene, CDR1 is SGHTA and CDR2 is FQGNSA. Here the CDR3 DNA reads TGTGCCAGCAGCTTAACTAGCGGGAGCGCAGATACGCAGTATTTT. This translates into CASSLTSGSADTQYF. The full variable domain, its missing parts supplied by reference TRBV7-2 and TRBJ2-3, is GAGVSQSPSNKVTEKGKDVELRCDPISGHTALYWYRQSLGQGLEFLIYFQGNSAPDKSGLPSDRFSAERTGGSVSTLTIQRTQQEDSAVYLCASSLTSGSADTQYFGPGTRLTVL.

This clonotype was seen a few times. This chain links TRBV12-3 or TRBV12-4 with TRBJ1-4; D remains unclear. The CDR3 length is 13 residues. V was pared by 7 bases and J by 5 bases, with 11 bases between. CDR3 sequence reads: CASTEGGNEKLFF. DNA of the CDR3: TGTGCCAGCACTGAGGGAGGAAATGAAAAACTGTTTTTT.

The chain has TRBV20-1 and TRBJ2-7; TRBD2 agrees at 12 bases. The CDR3 runs to 17 residues. Germline V CDR1 and CDR2: DFQATT, SNEGSKA (reference sequence). J lost 0 bases, V lost 3 bases, and 9 bases had no gene match. The DNA for the CDR3 is TGCAGTGCTAGTGGCAGGGCGACTAGCGGGAGCTCCTACGAGCAGTACTTC. It translates to CSASGRATSGSSYEQYF.

There are many counts of this clonotype. As DNA, the CDR3 is TGTGCCAGTACTAGCGCTTTAGATACGCAGTATTTT. Residues: CASTSALDTQYF. V is TRBV7-2 and J is TRBJ2-3; 7 bases map to TRBD2. The length of the CDR3 is 12 residues. From germline, CDR1 is SGHTA and CDR2 FQGNSA. V was clipped by 9 bases and J by 5 bases; unmatched bases: 5.

The table lists this clonotype with many counts. This chain uses TRBV5-1 with TRBJ1-1; the match to TRBD1 covers 7 bases. With V trimmed by 1 base and J by 6 bases, 15 bases remained unmatched. The CDR3 length is 17 residues. Germline V gene data show CDR1 as SGHRS and CDR2 as YFSETQ. As DNA, the CDR3 is TGCGCCAGCAGCTTGCCAGATTTGGACAGGCGAAGCGCTGAAGCTTTCTTT. Protein product: CASSLPDLDRRSAEAFF.

This chain uses TRBV11-2 with TRBJ2-1, with a weak D call TRBD2 (5 bases). V lost 0 bases and J 10 bases, leaving 16 bases between the germline ends. The CDR3 totals 15 residues. From germline, CDR1 is SGHAT and CDR2 FQNNGV. The CDR3 protein is CASSLESSGRKEQFF. CDR3 nucleotide sequence: TGTGCCAGCAGCTTAGAGTCGAGCGGCCGAAAGGAGCAGTTCTTC.

In its sample, this clonotype was seen many times. This chain connects TRBV5-4 to TRBJ2-7, with D possibly being TRBD1 (6 bases). CDR3 length: 13 residues. Germline V gene sequence: CDR1 SGHNT, CDR2 YYREEE (reference sequence). V lost 2 bases to trimming and J lost 5 bases, with 11 bases between them. CDR3 DNA sequence: TGTGCCAGCAGCTTACAGGGTTCCCACGAGCAGTACTTC. This encodes CASSLQGSHEQYF.

This clonotype was observed many times. The chain is built from TRBV24-1 and TRBJ2-3; D not resolved. This CDR3 contains 14 residues. The germline V and J ends were trimmed by 2 bases and 4 bases, with 9 bases remaining between them. CDR1 and CDR2 from the germline V gene are KGHDR and SFDVKD. The CDR3 loop reads CATSDSETSDTQYF. The CDR3 DNA sequence: TGTGCCACCAGTGATTCTGAGACATCAGATACGCAGTATTTT.

This clonotype was seen many times. This chain's CDR3 is CASTSSAMNTEAFF. The CDR3 DNA reads TGTGCCAGCACCTCGTCGGCCATGAACACTGAAGCTTTCTTT. The chain combines TRBV12-3 or TRBV12-4 with TRBJ1-1; the D is unclear. The CDR3 extends over 14 amino acids. V lost 7 bases, J lost 0 bases, and 12 bases lay in between.

This clonotype was found many times. This chain connects TRBV20-1 to TRBJ2-7, with 8 bases matching TRBD2. This CDR3 spans 14 amino acids. The germline gives CDR1 DFQATT, CDR2 SNEGSKA (reference sequence). V shed 4 bases and J 2 bases; nucleotides not matched to a gene: 7. The CDR3 DNA reads as TGCAGTGCTACTCCGGGACTAGGTCCCTACGAGCAGTACTTC. This sequence encodes CSATPGLGPYEQYF.

This clonotype came up many times. The chain employs TRBV20-1 and TRBJ2-3; TRBD2 matches at 8 bases. The CDR3 covers 13 residues. CDR1 and CDR2 from the germline V gene are DFQATT and SNEGSKA (reference sequence). V lost 7 bases, J lost 5 bases, and 8 bases stayed unmatched. CDR3 DNA: TGCAGTGTTTACGGGGGGGCAGGAGATACGCAGTATTTT. It specifies CSVYGGAGDTQYF.

The V gene is TRBV27, the J gene TRBJ2-2, with TRBD2 identical over 11 bases. The CDR3 runs 14 residues. V shed 6 bases, J shed 5 bases, and the junction held 2 bases outside the gene matches. In germline, CDR1 is MNHEY, CDR2 SMNVEV (reference sequence). For the CDR3, the DNA is TGTGCCAGCAGGGGACTAGCGGCTACCGGGGAGCTGTTTTTT. Its translation is CASRGLAATGELFF.

This clonotype was seen at least ten times. The V and J genes are TRBV28 and TRBJ2-7; TRBD2 aligns across 12 bases. Germline V gene lookup returns CDR1 MDHEN and CDR2 SYDVKM. Losses at the gene ends were 4 bases for V and 0 bases for J; bases not matched to a gene: 4. This CDR3 is 16 amino acids long. CDR3 in DNA: TGTGCCAGCAGTTCCCTGACTAGCGGGAGCTCCTACGAGCAGTACTTC. Residues: CASSSLTSGSSYEQYF.

This clonotype was observed at least ten times. This chain links TRBV12-3 or TRBV12-4 with TRBJ1-6, with D possibly TRBD1 on 5 matching bases. V lost 6 bases and J 6 bases, leaving 15 bases between the germline ends. The CDR3 spans 15 residues. The CDR3 DNA follows: TGTGCCAGCAGGTCGACCGGGACCTTTAATTCACCCCTCCACTTT. Residues: CASRSTGTFNSPLHF.